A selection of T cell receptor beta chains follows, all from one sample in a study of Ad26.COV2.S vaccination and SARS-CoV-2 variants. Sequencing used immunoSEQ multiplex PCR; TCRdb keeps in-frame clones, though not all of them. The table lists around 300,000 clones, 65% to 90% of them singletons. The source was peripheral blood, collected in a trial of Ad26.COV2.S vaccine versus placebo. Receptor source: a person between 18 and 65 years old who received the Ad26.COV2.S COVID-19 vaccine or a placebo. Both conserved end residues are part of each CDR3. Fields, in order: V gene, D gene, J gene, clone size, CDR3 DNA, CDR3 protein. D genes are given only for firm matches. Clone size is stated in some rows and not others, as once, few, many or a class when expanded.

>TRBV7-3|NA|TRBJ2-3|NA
TGTGCCAGCAGCCTGGGGACTAGCACAGATACGCAGTATTTT
CASSLGTSTDTQYF
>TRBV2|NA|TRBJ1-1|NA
TGTGCCAGCTGCTGGGGGATGAACACTGAAGCTTTCTTT
CASCWGMNTEAFF
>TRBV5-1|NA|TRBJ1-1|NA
TGCGCCAGCAGCTTGGCGGACAACACTGAAGCTTTCTTT
CASSLADNTEAFF
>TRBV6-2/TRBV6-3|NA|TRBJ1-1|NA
TGTGCCAGCAGTTCCGCTCCAGGGGTAGGGACTGAAGCTTTCTTT
CASSSAPGVGTEAFF
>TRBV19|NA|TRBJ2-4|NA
TGTGCCAGTAGTATAAGGGGAATCGGGAGCATTCAGTACTTC
CASSIRGIGSIQYF
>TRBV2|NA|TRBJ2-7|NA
TGTGCCAGCAGTTTTGGACGCTCCTACGAGCAGTACTTC
CASSFGRSYEQYF
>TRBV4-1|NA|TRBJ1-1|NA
TGCGCCAGCAGCCAAGTCAAGGAGAACACTGAAGCTTTCTTT
CASSQVKENTEAFF
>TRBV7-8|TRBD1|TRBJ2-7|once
TGTGCCAGCAGCTCCAATACAGGGGGAGTAACCTACGAGCAGTACTTC
CASSSNTGGVTYEQYF
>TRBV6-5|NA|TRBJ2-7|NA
TGTGCCAGCTGGAGGGGTACAGGCTACGAGCAGTACTTC
CASWRGTGYEQYF
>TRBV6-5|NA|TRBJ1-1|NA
TGTGCCAGCAGTTACGGATGGGGGGCCAGCACTGAAGCTTTCTTT
CASSYGWGASTEAFF
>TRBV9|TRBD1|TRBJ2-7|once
TGTGCCAGCAGCGTCCGGGACAGGGCGGAGCAGTACTTC
CASSVRDRAEQYF
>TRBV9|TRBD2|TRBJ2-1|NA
TGTGCCAGCAGCGTAGTCAGCGGGAGATCGAATGAGCAGTTCTTC
CASSVVSGRSNEQFF
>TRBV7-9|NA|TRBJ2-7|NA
TGTGCCAGCAGCAAACCCACCGGGACACTGGCGAGTTTC
CASSKPTGTLASF
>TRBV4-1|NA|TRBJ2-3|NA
TGCGCCAGCAGCCAAGTATCTAGCGCAGATACGCAGTATTTT
CASSQVSSADTQYF
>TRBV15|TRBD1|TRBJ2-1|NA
TGTGCCACCAGCAGGGACAGGGGCTACAATGAGCAGTTCTTC
CATSRDRGYNEQFF
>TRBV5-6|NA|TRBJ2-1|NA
TGTGCCAGCAGCTTGGGTCGCGTTATGTATGAGCAGTTCTTC
CASSLGRVMYEQFF
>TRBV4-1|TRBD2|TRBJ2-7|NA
TGCGCCAGCAGCCAAACCCCACCGCGGGGGGCCTACGAGCAGTACTTC
CASSQTPPRGAYEQYF
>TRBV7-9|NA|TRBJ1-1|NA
TGTGCCAGCAGCCCCTGGACAACTGTGAACACTGAAGCTTTCTTT
CASSPWTTVNTEAFF
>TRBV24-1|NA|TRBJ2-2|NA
TGTGCCACCAGTGATTGGGACAGACAAAGGGGGGTAACCGGGGAGCTGTTTTTT
CATSDWDRQRGVTGELFF
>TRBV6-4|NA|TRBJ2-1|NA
TGTGCCAGCAGGGTCCCGGGGGGCCAGTTCTTC
CASRVPGGQFF
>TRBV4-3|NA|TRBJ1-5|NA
TGCGCCAGCAGCCAGGGAGAGGGGGAGAGTCAGCCCCAGCATTTT
CASSQGEGESQPQHF
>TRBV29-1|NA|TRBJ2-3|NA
TGCAGCGTTGAATGGGAGGGGACAGTCACAGATACGCAGTATTTT
CSVEWEGTVTDTQYF
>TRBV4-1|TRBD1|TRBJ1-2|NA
TGCGCCAGCAGCCAAACAGGGGGCTTTAATGGCTACACCTTC
CASSQTGGFNGYTF
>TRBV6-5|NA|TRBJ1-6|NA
TGTGCCAGCAGCCCCCAAGCTCCTTATAATTCACCCCTCCACTTT
CASSPQAPYNSPLHF
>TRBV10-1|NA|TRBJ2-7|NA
TGCGCCAGCAGTGAGCGGGGGACGGGTTACGAGCAGTACTTC
CASSERGTGYEQYF
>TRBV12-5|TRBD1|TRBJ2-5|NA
TGTGCTAGTGGTTCTGGGACAGAAGAGACCCAGTACTTC
CASGSGTEETQYF
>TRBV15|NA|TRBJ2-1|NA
TGTGCCACCAGCACCCGGCGTGGAAGCGACAATGAGCAGTTCTTC
CATSTRRGSDNEQFF
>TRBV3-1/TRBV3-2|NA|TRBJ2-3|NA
TGTGCCAGCAGCCCTTCAGGGCCCACAGATACGCAGTATTTT
CASSPSGPTDTQYF
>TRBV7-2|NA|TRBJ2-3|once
TGTGCCAGCAGCCCGGGCGGGCGGGGCACAGATACGCAGTATTTT
CASSPGGRGTDTQYF
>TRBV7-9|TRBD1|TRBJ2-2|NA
TGTGCCAGCACCAACTACAGGGGGCCTACCGGGGAGCTGTTTTTT
CASTNYRGPTGELFF
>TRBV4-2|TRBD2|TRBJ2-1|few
TGTGCCAGCAGCCAAGAGCCCAGCGGGGTTAACAATGAGCAGTTCTTC
CASSQEPSGVNNEQFF
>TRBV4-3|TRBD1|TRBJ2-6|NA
TGCGCCAGCAGCCAAGAAGACAGGGCTGGGGCCAACGTCCTGACTTTC
CASSQEDRAGANVLTF
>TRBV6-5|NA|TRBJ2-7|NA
TGTGCCAGCAGTTACTCATTTAGGGGGTCCTACGAGCAGTACTTC
CASSYSFRGSYEQYF
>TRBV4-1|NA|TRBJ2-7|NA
TGCGCCAGCAGCCAGGATACGGACGACGAGTACGAGCAGTACTTC
CASSQDTDDEYEQYF
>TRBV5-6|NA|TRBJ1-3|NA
TGTGCCAGCAGCTTAGGGACTGGAAACACCATATATTTT
CASSLGTGNTIYF
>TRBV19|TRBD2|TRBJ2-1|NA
TGTGCCAGTAGTCCTAGCGGGAGCTGGTCTTACAATGAGCAGTTCTTC
CASSPSGSWSYNEQFF
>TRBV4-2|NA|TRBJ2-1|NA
TGTGCCAGCAGCCAAGAATCGGCAGGAGCCGGCGGTGAGCAGTTCTTC
CASSQESAGAGGEQFF
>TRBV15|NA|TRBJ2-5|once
TGTGCCACCAGCAGAGCGGGCAGGGGAGAGACCCAGTACTTC
CATSRAGRGETQYF
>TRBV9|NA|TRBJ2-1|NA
TGTGCCAGCAGCGACGGGCAGGTCGGTGGTGAGCAGTTCTTC
CASSDGQVGGEQFF
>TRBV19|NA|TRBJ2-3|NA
TGTGCCAGTACCTCGTCTTGGGGACTGAGCACAGATACGCAGTATTTT
CASTSSWGLSTDTQYF
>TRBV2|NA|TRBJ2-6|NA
TGTGCCAGCAGAGCTCTTAGGACACAATCTGGGGCCAACGTCCTGACTTTC
CASRALRTQSGANVLTF
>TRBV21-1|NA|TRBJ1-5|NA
TGTGCCAGCAGCCCTCCGGGACAGTGGGTTTATAGCAATCAGCCCCAGCATTTT
CASSPPGQWVYSNQPQHF